This is a list of T cell receptor beta chains from one sample in a study of shared clonotypes between healthy human individuals. Clones were sequenced by immunoSEQ multiplex PCR, and TCRdb holds only the in-frame ones, with some missing. The sample records 100,000 to 120,000 clones, approximately 70% being singletons. Sequencing was performed on memory CD8+ T cells sorted from blood. The receptors stem from a woman in her 30s in good health. Each CDR3 is given with its conserved first and last residue. A D gene is named only where the DNA matches it firmly. For some rows the clone size is stated as once, few or many, or as a class when expanded; others skip it.

.	.	TRBV14	TRBJ2-2	16	CASSQDQGLNTGELFF	TGTGCCAGCAGCCAAGATCAGGGCCTGAACACCGGGGAGCTGTTTTTT
.	.	TRBV7-9	TRBJ2-7	17	CASSPTTRGSMNYEQYF	TGTGCCAGCAGTCCTACCACCAGGGGCTCGATGAACTACGAGCAGTACTTC
TRBD2	.	TRBV2	TRBJ2-3	16	CASSWMTSGLTDTQYF	TGTGCCAGCAGCTGGATGACTAGCGGACTCACAGATACGCAGTATTTT
.	.	TRBV9	TRBJ2-3	13	CASSVGSGDTQYF	TGTGCCAGCAGCGTAGGATCGGGGGATACGCAGTATTTT
TRBD2	.	TRBV5-6	TRBJ2-7	14	CASSFGLAVYEQYF	TGTGCCAGCAGCTTTGGACTAGCAGTGTACGAGCAGTACTTC
.	.	TRBV29-1	TRBJ2-1	11	CSVGGGWEQFF	TGCAGCGTTGGTGGTGGATGGGAGCAGTTCTTC
.	.	TRBV10-2	TRBJ2-7	12	CASMEPSYEQYF	TGCGCCAGCATGGAGCCCTCCTACGAGCAGTACTTC
.	.	TRBV18	TRBJ2-7	14	CASSPGTGPYEQYF	TGTGCCAGCTCACCGGGGACTGGACCCTACGAGCAGTACTTC
.	once	TRBV11-3	TRBJ1-1	13	CASSAGKYTEAFF	TGTGCCAGCAGCGCTGGGAAGTACACTGAAGCTTTCTTT
TRBD2	.	TRBV19	TRBJ2-1	17	CASSIDRLAGRHNEQFF	TGTGCCAGTAGTATAGATCGGCTAGCGGGACGCCACAATGAGCAGTTCTTC
.	.	TRBV9	TRBJ1-1	13	CASSVGRNTEAFF	TGTGCCAGCAGCGTAGGAAGAAACACTGAAGCTTTCTTT
.	once	TRBV5-1	TRBJ1-1	14	CASSPTGTNTEAFF	TGCGCCAGCAGCCCTACAGGGACAAACACTGAAGCTTTCTTT
.	.	TRBV2	TRBJ1-1	11	CASSSQGRTFF	TGTGCCAGCTCGTCGCAAGGTAGGACTTTCTTT
.	.	TRBV9	TRBJ1-2	15	CASSAYVGTNYGYTF	TGTGCCAGCAGCGCCTACGTCGGCACCAACTATGGCTACACCTTC
TRBD2	few	TRBV6-1	TRBJ2-1	16	CASSETPGGGNNEQFF	TGTGCCAGCAGTGAAACCCCGGGGGGTGGGAACAATGAGCAGTTCTTC
TRBD2	few	TRBV6-5	TRBJ2-3	15	CAIRGTSGHTDTQYF	TGTGCCATCAGGGGGACTAGCGGGCACACAGATACGCAGTATTTT
.	.	TRBV7-6	TRBJ2-7	13	CASSFPRTYEQYF	TGTGCCAGCAGCTTCCCCCGTACCTACGAGCAGTACTTC
TRBD1	many	TRBV15	TRBJ2-5	16	CATSRAVGTGAVEQYF	TGTGCCACCAGCAGAGCGGTAGGGACAGGGGCCGTAGAGCAGTACTTC
TRBD1	few	TRBV7-2	TRBJ2-7	15	CASRKDRGPQDEQYF	TGTGCCAGCAGGAAGGACAGGGGGCCGCAGGACGAGCAGTACTTC
.	once	TRBV28	TRBJ2-7	13	CASSLTATYEQYF	TGTGCCAGCAGTTTGACAGCGACCTACGAGCAGTACTTC
TRBD1	.	TRBV7-9	TRBJ2-7	13	CASSLAAGGEQYF	TGTGCCAGCAGCTTAGCAGCAGGGGGAGAGCAGTACTTC
.	.	TRBV11-2	TRBJ2-7	17	CASSLVFFPGTTYEQYF	TGTGCCAGCAGCTTAGTTTTTTTTCCGGGCACCACCTACGAGCAGTACTTC
.	.	TRBV11-2	TRBJ1-1	14	CASSLHQRNTEAFF	TGTGCCAGCAGCCTCCACCAGAGGAACACTGAAGCTTTCTTT
.	.	TRBV6-6	TRBJ2-2	15	CASSYVGGTTGELFF	TGTGCCAGCAGTTACGTCGGCGGAACCACCGGGGAGCTGTTTTTT
.	.	TRBV19	TRBJ2-6	16	CASSIGMGGGANVLTF	TGTGCCAGTAGTATAGGCATGGGCGGCGGGGCCAACGTCCTGACTTTC
.	.	TRBV2	TRBJ1-4	14	CASSEMGAGEKLFF	TGTGCCAGCAGTGAAATGGGGGCTGGTGAAAAACTGTTTTTT
TRBD1	.	TRBV29-1	TRBJ1-2	15	CSVEGDSFTNYGYTF	TGCAGCGTTGAAGGGGACAGCTTTACTAACTATGGCTACACCTTC
.	few	TRBV30	TRBJ1-1	12	CAWDTRADEAFF	TGTGCCTGGGACACTAGAGCTGATGAAGCTTTCTTT
TRBD1	.	TRBV27	TRBJ1-2	14	CASRPRDSVNGYTF	TGTGCCAGCAGACCAAGGGACAGCGTCAATGGCTACACCTTC
TRBD2	.	TRBV28	TRBJ2-7	15	CASSFPLQRGYEQYF	TGTGCCAGCAGTTTCCCACTCCAGCGGGGCTACGAGCAGTACTTC
TRBD2	.	TRBV27	TRBJ2-7	14	CASRLAGYSYEQYF	TGTGCCAGCAGATTAGCGGGGTACTCCTACGAGCAGTACTTC
.	many	TRBV18	TRBJ1-1	15	CASSPLRDGYTEAFF	TGTGCCAGCTCACCACTCCGGGACGGGTACACTGAAGCTTTCTTT
.	.	TRBV2	TRBJ2-2	14	CASLDRGYTGELFF	TGTGCCAGTCTTGACCGGGGTTACACCGGGGAGCTGTTTTTT
.	many	TRBV28	TRBJ2-5	13	CASSRDTQETQYF	TGTGCCAGCAGCCGGGACACCCAAGAGACCCAGTACTTC
TRBD1	.	TRBV7-2	TRBJ1-5	15	CASSWETGRNQPQHF	TGTGCCAGCAGCTGGGAGACAGGGCGAAATCAGCCCCAGCATTTT
TRBD2	few	TRBV11-2	TRBJ2-2	16	CASSPPGLAGPGELFF	TGTGCCAGCAGCCCTCCGGGACTAGCGGGACCCGGGGAGCTGTTTTTT
TRBD1	few	TRBV5-8	TRBJ1-5	16	CASSAGQIYSNQPQHF	TGTGCCAGCAGCGCGGGACAGATCTATAGCAATCAGCCCCAGCATTTT
.	.	TRBV7-9	TRBJ1-4	14	CASSLMMVTEKLFF	TGTGCCAGCAGCTTGATGATGGTGACCGAAAAACTGTTTTTT
TRBD1	once	TRBV25-1	TRBJ2-7	14	CASSDRGQSYEQYF	TGTGCCAGCAGTGACCGGGGACAGTCCTACGAGCAGTACTTC
.	.	TRBV19	TRBJ1-1	12	CASSIVRGEAFF	TGTGCCAGTAGTATCGTCAGGGGTGAAGCTTTCTTT
.	.	TRBV19	TRBJ2-7	15	CASTPRFGVRNEQYF	TGTGCCAGTACCCCTCGTTTCGGGGTCCGGAACGAGCAGTACTTC
.	few	TRBV7-8	TRBJ1-5	14	CASSFMGRNQPQHF	TGTGCCAGCAGCTTTATGGGGCGCAATCAGCCCCAGCATTTT
TRBD2	.	TRBV4-1	TRBJ2-1	19	CASSQPGEYSGRAGNEQFF	TGCGCCAGCAGCCAACCGGGGGAGTATAGCGGGAGGGCCGGTAATGAGCAGTTCTTC
.	.	TRBV27	TRBJ1-1	15	CASRPPLTGNTEAFF	TGTGCCAGCAGGCCACCCTTGACAGGGAACACTGAAGCTTTCTTT
.	.	TRBV27	TRBJ2-7	15	CASRMAGIKIYEQYF	TGTGCCAGCAGGATGGCGGGGATAAAGATCTACGAGCAGTACTTC
.	few	TRBV5-5	TRBJ2-7	14	CASSFQGGSYEQYF	TGTGCCAGCAGCTTTCAGGGGGGATCCTACGAGCAGTACTTC
TRBD2	.	TRBV7-8	TRBJ2-7	17	CASSFGGSSGSSYEQYF	TGTGCCAGCAGCTTTGGAGGGTCTAGCGGGAGCTCCTACGAGCAGTACTTC
TRBD1	.	TRBV9	TRBJ1-1	15	CASSERGTGWTEAFF	TGTGCCAGCAGCGAGCGGGGGACAGGATGGACTGAAGCTTTCTTT
.	.	TRBV5-6	TRBJ1-5	16	CASSLGRTDGNQPQHF	TGTGCCAGCAGCTTGGGACGGACGGACGGAAATCAGCCCCAGCATTTT
TRBD1	.	TRBV5-1	TRBJ1-1	14	CASSRDRGDTEAFF	TGCGCCAGCAGCCGGGACAGGGGTGACACTGAAGCTTTCTTT